A selection of T cell receptor beta chains follows, all from one sample in a study of CD8 T cells in ankylosing spondylitis. TCRdb reanalysed the 5' RACE reads using MiXCR and keeps one entry per CDR3 protein. Of under 85,000 distinct CDR3 sequences listed, about 5.2% were seen once; the top ten hold about 2%. Specimen: blood, either unsorted or a sorted T cell fraction (not recorded which). The receptors come from a male donor with ankylosing spondylitis or in good health (not recorded which). CDR3s include the opening cysteine and the closing phenylalanine or tryptophan. The D gene is left open where the match is weak. Clone size is not always given. Where it is, it says once, few, many or a class for expanded clones.

clone size | J gene | V gene | D gene | CDR3 length | CDR3 protein | CDR3 DNA
many | TRBJ1-1 | TRBV2 | TRBD1 | 15 | CASSEGDRAGPEAFF | TGTGCCAGCAGTGAGGGGGACAGGGCGGGCCCTGAAGCTTTCTTT
many | TRBJ2-3 | TRBV5-6 | TRBD2 | 12 | CASSSGLAGEYF | TGTGCCAGCAGCTCTGGACTAGCGGGGGAGTATTTT
many | TRBJ2-7 | TRBV20-1 | TRBD2 | 16 | CSAVVSGGQFSYEQYF | TGCAGTGCTGTCGTTTCGGGAGGGCAGTTTTCCTACGAGCAGTACTTC
many | TRBJ2-5 | TRBV6-1 | NA | 16 | CASWRGPEGPGETQYF | TGTGCCAGTTGGAGGGGCCCAGAGGGCCCGGGAGAGACCCAGTACTTC
many | TRBJ2-2 | TRBV7-7 | NA | 17 | CASSLEPPRTNTGELFF | TGTGCTAGCAGCTTAGAGCCCCCCAGGACGAACACCGGGGAGCTGTTTTTT
NA | TRBJ2-2 | TRBV5-1 | TRBD1 | 16 | CASRPYGQGVSGELFF | TGCGCCAGCAGGCCGTATGGACAGGGGGTGTCCGGGGAGCTGTTTTTT
many | TRBJ2-2 | TRBV9 | NA | 14 | CASSARGDTGELFF | TGTGCCAGCAGCGCCAGGGGGGACACCGGGGAGCTGTTTTTT
many | TRBJ1-5 | TRBV20-1 | TRBD1 | 16 | CSARDGRTGGNQPQHF | TGCAGTGCTAGAGATGGCAGAACAGGGGGAAATCAGCCCCAGCATTTT
many | TRBJ1-1 | TRBV5-1 | TRBD1 | 14 | CASSSLDRFGEAFF | TGCGCCAGCAGCTCGCTGGACAGGTTCGGTGAAGCTTTCTTT
many | TRBJ1-1 | TRBV5-1 | NA | 14 | CASSPGLRNTEAFF | TGCGCCAGCAGCCCGGGGTTACGGAACACTGAAGCTTTCTTT
many | TRBJ1-2 | TRBV18 | NA | 14 | CASSPPDSDGGYTF | TGTGCCAGCTCACCACCGGACAGCGATGGTGGCTACACCTTC
many | TRBJ2-5 | TRBV5-1 | TRBD2 | 16 | CASSSTSGGHKETQYF | TGCGCCAGCAGCTCCACTAGCGGGGGGCATAAAGAGACCCAGTACTTC
many | TRBJ1-5 | TRBV2 | NA | 14 | CASRLQGDNQPQHF | TGTGCCAGCAGACTCCAGGGTGACAATCAGCCCCAGCATTTT
few | TRBJ2-6 | TRBV4-3 | NA | 15 | CASSQGFSGANVLTF | TGCGCCAGCAGCCAGGGATTCTCTGGGGCCAACGTCCTGACTTTC
many | TRBJ2-1 | TRBV7-6 | TRBD1 | 12 | CASSGDRDEQFF | TGTGCCAGCAGCGGCGACAGGGATGAGCAGTTCTTC
many | TRBJ1-1 | TRBV13 | TRBD1 | 15 | CASSFGDRGRTEAFF | TGTGCCAGCAGCTTTGGGGACAGGGGAAGGACTGAAGCTTTCTTT
many | TRBJ1-4 | TRBV20-1 | NA | 15 | CSARPFRETNEKLFF | TGCAGTGCTAGACCATTCCGGGAGACTAATGAAAAACTGTTTTTT
many | TRBJ2-1 | TRBV5-1 | NA | 15 | CASSPGTPSRNEQFF | TGCGCCAGCAGCCCGGGGACTCCGTCTAGGAATGAGCAGTTCTTC
many | TRBJ1-1 | TRBV10-2 | NA | 13 | CASSEFSRGEAFF | TGCGCCAGCAGTGAGTTCTCGAGGGGGGAAGCTTTCTTT
many | TRBJ1-5 | TRBV12-3/TRBV12-4 | NA | 15 | CASSSGPEHNQPQHF | TGTGCCAGCAGTTCGGGTCCAGAGCACAATCAGCCCCAGCATTTT
many | TRBJ1-1 | TRBV6-5 | NA | 16 | CASSYSPYTGDTEAFF | TGTGCCAGCAGTTACTCTCCTTACACCGGGGACACTGAAGCTTTCTTT
many | TRBJ2-2 | TRBV5-1 | NA | 14 | CASSLSGTTGELFF | TGCGCCAGCAGCTTGTCCGGGACCACCGGGGAGCTGTTTTTT
few | TRBJ2-4 | TRBV28 | NA | 15 | CASSQAGTTKNIQYF | TGTGCCAGCAGTCAGGCCGGGACGACCAAAAACATTCAGTACTTC
many | TRBJ2-7 | TRBV18 | NA | 15 | CASSPVGEPSYEQYF | TGTGCCAGCTCACCAGTCGGGGAACCATCCTACGAGCAGTACTTC
many | TRBJ2-3 | TRBV10-3 | NA | 13 | CAVGAVSTDTQYF | TGTGCCGTCGGGGCAGTGAGCACAGATACGCAGTATTTT
many | TRBJ2-2 | TRBV10-3 | NA | 15 | CAISDIRKNTGELFF | TGTGCCATCAGTGATATCAGAAAGAACACCGGGGAGCTGTTTTTT
NA | TRBJ2-3 | TRBV11-2 | TRBD2 | 16 | CASNSFSVGGQDTQYF | TGTGCCAGCAACTCCTTTAGCGTGGGAGGGCAAGATACGCAGTATTTT
NA | TRBJ1-4 | TRBV11-2 | NA | 18 | CASSFFGSASATNEKPFF | TGTGCCAGCAGCTTCTTCGGGTCCGCTTCCGCAACTAATGAAAAACCGTTTTTT
many | TRBJ2-5 | TRBV5-1 | NA | 14 | CASRRGQPEETQYF | TGCGCCAGCAGACGAGGTCAGCCCGAAGAGACCCAGTACTTC
many | TRBJ1-5 | TRBV27 | NA | 17 | CASTELAGTPGGQPQHF | TGTGCCAGCACCGAACTCGCCGGGACCCCGGGCGGTCAGCCCCAGCATTTT
once | TRBJ1-1 | TRBV20-1 | TRBD1 | 13 | CSARQGMNNEAFF | TGCAGTGCAAGACAGGGCATGAACAATGAAGCTTTCTTT
many | TRBJ2-1 | TRBV2 | TRBD1 | 16 | CASSKDRGGLIDEQFF | TGTGCCAGCAGTAAGGACAGGGGCGGTTTGATTGATGAGCAGTTCTTC
many | TRBJ2-1 | TRBV7-7 | TRBD1 | 15 | CASSQGDSSYNEQFF | TGTGCCAGCAGCCAGGGGGATAGCTCCTACAATGAGCAGTTCTTC
many | TRBJ2-7 | TRBV9 | NA | 16 | CASSPSSTRGYGEQYF | TGTGCCAGCAGCCCCTCTTCGACCCGAGGTTACGGTGAGCAGTACTTC
many | TRBJ1-4 | TRBV7-8 | NA | 15 | CASSPRVATNEKLFF | TGTGCCAGCAGCCCCCGCGTAGCAACTAATGAAAAACTGTTTTTT
many | TRBJ2-5 | TRBV7-2 | TRBD1 | 15 | CASSQGQGRQETQYF | TGTGCCAGCAGCCAGGGACAGGGGCGGCAAGAGACCCAGTACTTC
many | TRBJ1-1 | TRBV12-3/TRBV12-4 | NA | 13 | CASSLGANTEAFF | TGTGCCAGCAGTTTAGGGGCAAACACTGAAGCTTTCTTT
many | TRBJ1-1 | TRBV10-3 | NA | 14 | CAITSTGDNTEAFF | TGTGCCATCACTAGCACCGGTGATAACACTGAAGCTTTCTTT
many | TRBJ2-1 | TRBV20-1 | TRBD2 | 16 | CSARVLGLAAVGEQFF | TGCAGTGCTAGAGTTCTGGGACTAGCGGCGGTGGGCGAGCAGTTCTTC
many | TRBJ2-3 | TRBV20-1 | TRBD1 | 16 | CSAWTGDGPGTDTQYF | TGCAGTGCTTGGACAGGGGACGGTCCGGGCACAGATACGCAGTATTTT
many | TRBJ2-1 | TRBV6-2/TRBV6-3 | TRBD2 | 15 | CASSLQAGGYNEQFF | TGTGCCAGCAGCCTCCAAGCGGGGGGGTACAATGAGCAGTTCTTC
many | TRBJ1-2 | TRBV12-3/TRBV12-4 | TRBD1 | 16 | CASTRQGEILNYGYTF | TGTGCCAGCACCCGACAGGGTGAGATTTTAAACTATGGCTACACCTTC
many | TRBJ2-3 | TRBV27 | TRBD2 | 15 | CASSLTDPGGDTQYF | TGTGCCAGCAGTTTAACTGACCCGGGAGGAGATACGCAGTATTTT
many | TRBJ2-2 | TRBV20-1 | NA | 16 | CSASSVGGANTGELFF | TGCAGTGCTAGTTCGGTGGGCGGGGCGAACACCGGGGAGCTGTTTTTT
many | TRBJ2-7 | TRBV2 | TRBD1 | 14 | CASSEWTGGREQYF | TGTGCCAGCAGTGAATGGACAGGGGGCCGCGAGCAGTACTTC
many | TRBJ2-2 | TRBV27 | TRBD1 | 17 | CASSSRTGVLNTGELFF | TGTGCCAGCAGTTCACGCACAGGGGTCCTGAACACCGGGGAGCTGTTTTTT
many | TRBJ2-7 | TRBV25-1 | TRBD2 | 15 | CASSESASGVYEQYF | TGTGCCAGCAGTGAATCGGCTAGCGGGGTCTACGAGCAGTACTTC
many | TRBJ1-5 | TRBV3-1 | NA | 14 | CASSLKGGIQPQHF | TGTGCCAGCAGCCTTAAGGGGGGTATTCAGCCCCAGCATTTT
many | TRBJ1-1 | TRBV5-1 | TRBD1 | 14 | CASSLTGSNTEAFF | TGCGCCAGCAGCCTGACAGGGAGCAACACTGAAGCTTTCTTT
many | TRBJ2-1 | TRBV2 | TRBD2 | 20 | CASRGTSGGTTATSYNEQFF | TGTGCCAGCAGGGGAACTAGCGGGGGAACCACCGCCACCTCCTACAATGAGCAGTTCTTC
many | TRBJ1-4 | TRBV20-1 | TRBD1 | 15 | CSAPRRGQGPTKLFF | TGCAGTGCTCCGCGCCGCGGACAGGGGCCAACCAAACTGTTTTTT
many | TRBJ2-7 | TRBV12-3/TRBV12-4 | NA | 14 | CATTGTHGSYEQYF | TGTGCCACCACCGGGACCCACGGGAGCTACGAGCAGTACTTC